This T cell receptor beta chain was identified during a study of blood T cell repertoires in COVID-19. Study in general: Acute-phase and convalescent COVID-19 samples originated in the United States, Italy and Spain. Sources were T cells, B-cell-depleted T cells, or PBMCs; the material itself was cDNA or gDNA.

The CDR3 sequence is 14 residues long. Germline CDR1 MNHEY, CDR2 SVGAGI. Trimming shortened V by 0 bases and J by 6 bases, and 11 bases separated the two germline ends. In the original workflow: Amplification of reference gene primers was used by the study to estimate nucleated cell counts. Clones were read by immunoSEQ multiplex PCR, and TCRdb kept only the in-frame ones, dropping some. Clone size and the V and J calls come from that table; the DNA yielded D and trimming. The sample carries fewer than 150,000 clones, roughly 89% recorded once. V usage is TRBV6-5 and J usage is TRBJ1-1; possibly TRBD1 for D (6 bases). This TCR came from a woman aged 40 to 55 with acute or convalescent COVID-19. The material sequenced was peripheral blood. CDR3: CASSYSGASPEAFF. For the CDR3, the DNA is TGTGCCAGCAGTTACTCGGGGGCCTCACCTGAAGCTTTCTTT.